Shown below are 10 T cell receptor beta chains from a single sample sequenced in a study of T cell responses to AZD1222 COVID-19 vaccine. This table comes from immunoSEQ multiplex PCR, and its TCRdb copy is limited to in-frame clones, with some not included. The sample has 120,000 or so clones, around 83% seen once; the top ten hold approximately 2.9%. The specimen comprised peripheral blood, sampled 28 days after the second AZD1222 dose. These receptors were collected from an adult who received the AZD1222 COVID-19 vaccine.

The rearrangement uses TRBV9 and TRBJ1-1; D not resolved. From germline, CDR1 is SGDLS and CDR2 YYNGEE. The CDR3 has 13 residues. The ends were cut back, 0 bases at V and 0 bases at J, with 3 bases in the middle. CDR3 protein: CASSVAVNTEAFF. CDR3 nucleotides: TGTGCCAGCAGCGTAGCGGTGAACACTGAAGCTTTCTTT.

J is TRBJ1-2 and V is TRBV18; no firm D call. CDR1 is KGHSH, CDR2 LQKENI, per germline. Trimming stripped 2 bases from V and 3 bases from J, with 10 bases between. The CDR3 length is 14 residues. The CDR3 spells CASSPEGSDYGYTF. DNA for the CDR3: TGTGCCAGCTCACCAGAGGGAAGCGACTATGGCTACACCTTC.

The rearrangement joins TRBV6-5 to TRBJ1-5, with TRBD1 matching 7 bases. The CDR3 is made up of 15 amino acids. Germline CDR1 reads MNHEY; CDR2 reads SVGAGI. V was clipped by 4 bases and J by 1 base; unmatched bases: 4. Written as DNA, the CDR3 is TGTGCCAGCAGTTTATACAGGGGAAGCAATCAGCCCCAGCATTTT. Translating gives CASSLYRGSNQPQHF.

This chain uses TRBV4-3 with TRBJ1-3; D gene uncertain. The CDR3 consists of 16 residues. Germline CDR1 is LGHNA and CDR2 is YSLEER. Between the trimmed V and J ends, which lost 0 bases and 0 bases, there was a span of 9 bases. CDR3 in amino acids: CASSQDAGNSGNTIYF. The CDR3 DNA follows: TGCGCCAGCAGCCAAGATGCCGGGAACTCTGGAAACACCATATATTTT.

The chain links TRBV5-1 to TRBJ1-1; TRBD1 is a possible D gene (6 bases). Trimming pared 4 bases from V and 1 base from J, leaving 14 bases between. The CDR3 totals 15 residues. CDR1 SGHRS and CDR2 YFSETQ come from the germline V gene. CDR3 nucleotides: TGCGCCAGCAGCCCCCAACAGGGTAGGAACACTGAAGCTTTCTTT. Protein product: CASSPQQGRNTEAFF.

The CDR3: CASSYSGTANSPLHF. The CDR3 DNA sequence: TGTGCCAGCAGTTACTCGGGGACAGCCAATTCACCCCTCCACTTT. This chain connects TRBV6-6 to TRBJ1-6, with 7 bases lining up with TRBD1. The V segment lost 0 bases and the J segment 7 bases; nucleotides outside the gene matches: 3. The CDR3 is 15 amino acids. The germline V gene encodes CDR1 MNHNY and CDR2 SVGAGI (reference sequence).

The chain uses TRBV5-1 and TRBJ2-5; a weak D match, TRBD1 (6 bases). Trimming cost V 2 bases and J 6 bases, with 20 bases left between them. The CDR3 contains 16 residues. Germline CDR1 reads SGHRS; CDR2 reads YFSETQ. The CDR3 bases are TGCGCCAGCAGCTTAAACCGGGACACCACGGGGAAGACCCAGTACTTC. Its protein is CASSLNRDTTGKTQYF.

The rearrangement joins TRBV7-8 to TRBJ2-1; 7 nucleotides match TRBD2. V trimming: 1 base; J trimming: 4 bases; junction bases outside the gene matches: 1. This CDR3 is built from 14 residues. Germline-derived CDR1 and CDR2 are SGHVS and FQNEAQ. The DNA of the CDR3 is TGTGCCAGCAGCTTAGGGGGGGGGTACAATGAGCAGTTCTTC. Encoded protein: CASSLGGGYNEQFF.

The chain carries TRBV27 and TRBJ2-5, with D uncertain. V was pared by 5 bases and J by 2 bases, with 9 bases between. CDR1 MNHEY and CDR2 SMNVEV come from the germline V gene (reference sequence). This CDR3 is built from 13 residues. Here the CDR3 reads CASSPRLQETQYF. For the CDR3, the DNA is TGTGCCAGCAGTCCTCGACTGCAAGAGACCCAGTACTTC.

The chain uses TRBV28 and TRBJ1-4, with 7 positions matching TRBD1. The CDR3 has 12 amino acids. The V gene end was trimmed by 8 bases and the J gene end by 8 bases; junction bases not matched to a gene: 5. Germline V gene sequence: CDR1 MDHEN, CDR2 SYDVKM. CDR3 nucleotide sequence: TGTGCCAGCCGACAGGGTATAGAAAAACTGTTTTTT. Protein sequence: CASRQGIEKLFF.